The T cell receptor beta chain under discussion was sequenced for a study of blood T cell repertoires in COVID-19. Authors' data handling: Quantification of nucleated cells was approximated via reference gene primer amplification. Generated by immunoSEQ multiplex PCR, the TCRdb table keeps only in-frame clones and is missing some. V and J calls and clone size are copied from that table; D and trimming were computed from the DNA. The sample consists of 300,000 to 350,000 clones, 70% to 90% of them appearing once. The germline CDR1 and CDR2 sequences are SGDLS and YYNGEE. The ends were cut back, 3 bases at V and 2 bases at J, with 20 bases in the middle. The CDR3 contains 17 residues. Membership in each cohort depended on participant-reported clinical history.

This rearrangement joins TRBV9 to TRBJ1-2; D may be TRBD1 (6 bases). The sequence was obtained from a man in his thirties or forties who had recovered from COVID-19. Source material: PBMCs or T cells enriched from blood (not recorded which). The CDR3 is CASSGANPGQANYGYTF. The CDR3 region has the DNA TGTGCCAGCAGCGGAGCCAACCCGGGACAAGCAAACTATGGCTACACCTTC.